This TCR beta chain is from a study of blood T cell repertoires in COVID-19. The table came from immunoSEQ multiplex PCR; TCRdb's copy has only in-frame clones and leaves some out. The data show a few hundred thousand clones, with around 87% seen just once and under 2.5% held by the top ten. This CDR3 spans 13 amino acids. J lost 4 bases, V lost 4 bases, and 3 bases had no gene match. From germline, CDR1 is SGHRS and CDR2 YFSETQ. The sample taken for sequencing was peripheral blood. The chain links TRBV5-1 to TRBJ1-2; TRBD1 aligns across 8 bases. The TCR was taken from a woman between 50 and 59 years old with acute or convalescent COVID-19. In nucleotides, the CDR3 is TGCGCCAGCAGCGTTACAGGGGGCTATGGCTACACCTTC. Encoded protein: CASSVTGGYGYTF. The whole variable domain, remainder taken from reference TRBV5-1 and TRBJ1-2, is KAGVTQTPRYLIKTRGQQVTLSCSPISGHRSVSWYQQTPGQGLQFLFEYFSETQRNKGNFPGRFSGRQFSNSRSEMNVSTLELGDSALYLCASSVTGGYGYTFGSGTRLTVV.